Presented here are 30 T cell receptor beta chains from one specimen sequenced in a study of cytomegalovirus exposure and HLA in healthy donors. The PCR contained 60 Vbeta and 13 Jbeta primers. The assay was immunoSEQ multiplex PCR, and TCRdb's table has in-frame clones only and misses some. The sample holds fewer than 250,000 clones, roughly 70% seen once. Sequencing was carried out using PBMCs. These receptors all come from a woman in her 30s in good health and CMV-seronegative.

V usage is TRBV13 and J usage is TRBJ2-5, with 11 bases aligning to TRBD1. Judging by the DNA end, TRBJ2-7 fits better; the J call may be wrong. This CDR3 contains 17 residues. Per the germline V gene, CDR1 is PRHDT and CDR2 is FYEKMQ (reference sequence). The CDR3 loop is CASSYAGQGASSNEQYF. CDR3 nucleotides: TGTGCCAGCAGCTACGCTGGACAGGGGGCTTCAAGCAACGAGCAGTACTTC.

The chain couples TRBV6-1 to TRBJ2-1; maybe TRBD2 (6 bases). The CDR3 is 15 residues long. The ends were cut back, 2 bases at V and 3 bases at J, with 11 bases in the middle. Per germline, CDR1 MNHNS and CDR2 SASEGT. CDR3 bases: TGTGCCAGCAGTGAAACTAGCTTCGACTACAATGAGCAGTTCTTC. Protein sequence: CASSETSFDYNEQFF.

The rearrangement uses TRBV5-5 and TRBJ1-1, with D unresolved. This CDR3 region has 13 residues. The ends were cut back, 4 bases at V and 1 base at J, with 8 bases in the middle. Germline V gives CDR1 SGHKS, CDR2 YYEKEE (reference sequence). CDR3 sequence reads: CASSREANTEAFF. The CDR3 DNA reads TGTGCCAGCAGCCGCGAGGCGAACACTGAAGCTTTCTTT.

This clone has only one observation. The rearrangement uses TRBV7-9 and TRBJ2-6; D remains unclear. Germline CDR1 is SEHNR and CDR2 is FQNEAQ (reference sequence). V gave up 5 bases and J gave up 0 bases, with 5 bases separating them. The CDR3 contains 14 residues. DNA for the CDR3: TGTGCCAGCAGCGTAAACTCTGGGGCCAACGTCCTGACTTTC. Translating it yields CASSVNSGANVLTF. Full variable domain (rest looked up from reference TRBV7-9 and TRBJ2-6): DTGVSQNPRHKITKRGQNVTFRCDPISEHNRLYWYRQTLGQGPEFLTYFQNEAQLEKSRLLSDRFSAERPKGSFSTLEIQRTEQGDSAMYLCASSVNSGANVLTFGAGSRLTVL.

The V gene is TRBV25-1, the J gene TRBJ1-4; D gene unclear. The CDR3 is made up of 14 amino acids. The ends were cut back, 1 base at V and 8 bases at J, with 11 bases in the middle. Germline V gene data show CDR1 as MGHDK and CDR2 as SYGVNS. Here the CDR3 reads CASSESGGIEKLFF. CDR3 nucleotide sequence: TGTGCCAGCAGTGAATCCGGAGGGATCGAAAAACTGTTTTTT.

The chain couples TRBV6-6 to TRBJ1-6; 7 bases agree with TRBD1. CDR1 and CDR2 from the germline V gene are MNHNY and SVGAGI (reference sequence). This CDR3 is built from 15 residues. The V and J ends lost 4 bases and 7 bases, in that order; junction bases with no gene match: 7. CDR3 sequence: CASSSTGTDNSPLHF. The CDR3 DNA reads as TGTGCCAGCAGTTCGACCGGGACAGACAATTCACCCCTCCACTTT.

J is TRBJ2-3 and V is TRBV6-5; TRBD2 aligns across 9 bases. The junction had 8 bases not matched to a gene; V was cut back by 4 bases and J by 3 bases. Germline CDR1 is MNHEY and CDR2 is SVGAGI. The CDR3 runs to 16 residues. The CDR3 DNA reads as TGTGCCAGCAGTTTAACGGGGAGCGGGGGGACAGATACGCAGTATTTT. Translating it yields CASSLTGSGGTDTQYF.

This rearrangement joins TRBV6-6 to TRBJ2-7; D perhaps matches TRBD2 (6 bases). This CDR3 is built from 13 residues. Germline V gene sequence: CDR1 MNHNY, CDR2 SVGAGI (reference sequence). V lost 7 bases and J lost 3, with 13 bases in between. The CDR3 DNA sequence: TGTGCCAGCACGCCGGGACTCATCTACGAGCAGTACTTC. Amino acids: CASTPGLIYEQYF.

This rearrangement joins TRBV7-9 to TRBJ1-4; D not resolved. The CDR3 spans 14 residues. V was cut by 1 base and J by 7 bases, with 10 bases left in between. Germline loops: CDR1 SEHNR, CDR2 FQNEAQ (reference sequence). The chain's CDR3 is CASSLGGGSEKLFF. In DNA form, the CDR3 reads TGTGCCAGCAGCTTAGGTGGAGGGAGTGAAAAACTGTTTTTT.

The CDR3 here is CASSSLRGAYEQYF. As DNA, the CDR3 is TGCGCCAGCAGCTCGCTCCGGGGAGCCTACGAGCAGTACTTC. The rearrangement joins TRBV5-1 to TRBJ2-7; D is possibly TRBD2 (5 bases). Trimming shortened V by 3 bases and J by 2 bases, and 12 bases separated the two germline ends. The CDR3 contains 14 residues. The germline CDR1 and CDR2 sequences are SGHRS and YFSETQ.

V gene TRBV5-1 combines with J gene TRBJ2-7; 11 bases agree with TRBD2. The V gene's germline CDR1 is SGHRS and CDR2 YFSETQ. With 0 bases clipped from V and 3 bases from J, the junction kept 8 bases outside the gene matches. The CDR3 is 17 residues long. In nucleotides, the CDR3 is TGCGCCAGCAGCTTGGCCGGGCTAGCGGGAGGAAGCTACGAGCAGTACTTC. Translation gives CASSLAGLAGGSYEQYF.

This clone occurred once. The rearrangement joins TRBV11-3 to TRBJ1-1, with 8 positions matching TRBD1. Looked up from germline, CDR1 is SGHNT and CDR2 is YENEEA. The CDR3 loop spans 15 amino acids. The J segment lost 5 bases and the V segment lost 4 bases, leaving 9 bases of the junction unmatched. CDR3 loop: CASSSQGARRTEAFF. CDR3 nucleotide sequence: TGTGCCAGCAGCTCTCAGGGGGCGCGAAGGACTGAAGCTTTCTTT.

The V gene is TRBV5-8, the J gene TRBJ2-5; 8 bases match TRBD1. The DNA matches TRBJ2-7 better at its end, which makes the J call doubtful. CDR1 is SGHTS and CDR2 is YDEGEE in the germline V gene. This CDR3 contains 14 residues. The CDR3 bases are TGTGCCAGCAGCTTCCCCGGACAGGGCTACGAGCAGTACTTC. It is translated as CASSFPGQGYEQYF.

In DNA form, the CDR3 reads TGTGCCAGCAGCTTGGACAGCCAAGAGACCCAGTACTTC. This gives the protein CASSLDSQETQYF. V is TRBV5-8 and J is TRBJ2-5; D unclear. Trimming pared 0 bases from V and 1 base from J, leaving 4 bases between. Germline V gene lookup returns CDR1 SGHTS and CDR2 YDEGEE. There are 13 residues in the CDR3.

The chain uses TRBV19 and TRBJ2-2; D unresolved. The germline gives CDR1 LNHDA, CDR2 SQIVND (reference sequence). The CDR3 runs 13 residues. Between the trimmed V and J ends, which lost 2 bases and 3 bases, there was a span of 4 bases. In DNA, the CDR3 is TGTGCCAGTAGTATAAGCCACACCGGGGAGCTGTTTTTT. Its protein product is CASSISHTGELFF.

V gene TRBV7-9 combines with J gene TRBJ1-3, with D unclear. CDR3 length: 15 amino acids. Trimming cost V 5 bases and J 4 bases, with 15 bases left between them. In germline, CDR1 is SEHNR, CDR2 FQNEAQ (reference sequence). The CDR3, as DNA: TGTGCCAGCAGCCTCCTAGGAGGTACCGGAAACACCATATATTTT. As protein: CASSLLGGTGNTIYF. Based on the CDR3 plus reference TRBV7-9 and TRBJ1-3, the full variable domain is DTGVSQNPRHKITKRGQNVTFRCDPISEHNRLYWYRQTLGQGPEFLTYFQNEAQLEKSRLLSDRFSAERPKGSFSTLEIQRTEQGDSAMYLCASSLLGGTGNTIYFGEGSWLTVV.

The chain is built from TRBV30 and TRBJ2-3; 8 nucleotides match TRBD2. Per the germline V gene, CDR1 is GTSNPN and CDR2 is SVGIG (reference sequence). CDR3 size: 14 residues. V shed 4 bases and J 2 bases; nucleotides not matched to a gene: 5. The CDR3 DNA is TGTGCCTGGATGCGGGGGGCCCCCACAGATACGCAGTATTTT. Its protein product is CAWMRGAPTDTQYF.

This chain links TRBV2 with TRBJ2-2; the match to TRBD2 covers 7 bases. Unmatched junction bases numbered 6, after V lost 6 bases and J lost 5 bases. Germline lookup yields CDR1 SNHLY and CDR2 FYNNEI. The CDR3 spans 14 residues. The CDR3 sequence is CASRRLAATGELFF. CDR3 nucleotide sequence: TGTGCCAGCAGACGGCTAGCGGCTACCGGGGAGCTGTTTTTT.

The chain carries TRBV27 and TRBJ2-1, with a tentative D call TRBD1 (6 bases). This CDR3 contains 14 residues. Germline CDR1 is MNHEY and CDR2 is SMNVEV (reference sequence). The V end lost 3 bases, the J end lost 4 bases, and 10 bases lay between the germline ends. For the CDR3, the DNA is TGTGCCAGCAGTTTTGGGGGCAGATACAATGAGCAGTTCTTC. This translates into CASSFGGRYNEQFF.

The rearrangement joins TRBV6-1 to TRBJ2-1, with 10 nucleotides matching TRBD2. CDR1 is MNHNS, CDR2 SASEGT, per germline. This CDR3 has 18 amino acids. The V segment lost 0 bases and the J segment 6 bases; nucleotides outside the gene matches: 11. The CDR3 DNA is TGTGCCAGCAGTGAAGCGGTTGGGACTAGCGTTATTGGCAATGAGCAGTTCTTC. It translates to CASSEAVGTSVIGNEQFF.

Of note for this clone: The sample contains more than one DNA sequence encoding this CDR3. V is TRBV5-4 and J is TRBJ2-7, with 10 bases aligning to TRBD1. The V and J ends lost 4 bases and 7 bases, in that order; junction bases with no gene match: 8. The germline CDR1 and CDR2 sequences are SGHNT and YYREEE (reference sequence). This CDR3 spans 14 amino acids. The CDR3 protein is CASSPGQGRNEQYF. Written as DNA, the CDR3 is TGTGCCAGCAGCCCGGGACAGGGGAGAAATGAGCAGTACTTC.

This chain uses TRBV2 with TRBJ2-4; 7 bases line up with TRBD1. In germline, CDR1 is SNHLY, CDR2 FYNNEI. The V and J ends lost 4 bases and 2 bases, in that order; junction bases with no gene match: 2. The CDR3 runs to 14 residues. The CDR3, as DNA: TGTGCCAGCAGTGGACAGGGTACCAAAAACATTCAGTACTTC. Translation: CASSGQGTKNIQYF.

The V and J genes are TRBV10-3 and TRBJ2-3; a weak D match, TRBD2 (6 bases). This CDR3 is built from 14 residues. The germline CDR1 and CDR2 sequences are ENHRY and SYGVKD. V was trimmed by 3 bases and J by 5 bases, leaving 12 bases between them. CDR3 region: CAISEAGQGDTQYF. CDR3 DNA: TGTGCCATCAGTGAAGCGGGTCAAGGAGATACGCAGTATTTT.

V is TRBV9 and J is TRBJ2-3, with TRBD2 matching 7 bases. Germline CDR1 reads SGDLS; CDR2 reads YYNGEE. The CDR3 loop spans 13 amino acids. V lost 5 bases, J lost 1 base, and 1 base stayed unmatched. The CDR3 spells CASRSGGTDTQYF. DNA for the CDR3: TGTGCCAGCAGGAGCGGGGGCACAGATACGCAGTATTTT.

The V call is TRBV7-8, the J call TRBJ2-5; D is uncertain. TRBJ2-7 matches the DNA end more closely, so the J call is doubtful. The CDR3 contains 14 residues. Germline V lookup: CDR1 SGHVS, CDR2 FQNEAQ. CDR3 nucleotides: TGTGCCAGCAGCTTAGGCCTTTTACTCTACGAGCAGTACTTC. Its protein is CASSLGLLLYEQYF.

The chain has TRBV2 and TRBJ1-5; the D is unclear. CDR1 and CDR2 from the germline V gene are SNHLY and FYNNEI. The ends were cut back, 2 bases at V and 0 bases at J, with 14 bases in the middle. This CDR3 region has 17 residues. The CDR3 loop is CASSELLGGYSNQPQHF. The CDR3 nucleotides are TGTGCCAGCAGTGAACTACTCGGAGGATATAGCAATCAGCCCCAGCATTTT.

The chain uses TRBV7-2 and TRBJ1-2; no definite D call. Germline CDR1 reads SGHTA; CDR2 reads FQGNSA. V dropped 5 bases and J dropped 4 bases, with 11 bases sitting between them. The CDR3 loop spans 13 amino acids. The CDR3 nucleotides read TGTGCCAGCAGCCCCCGGAGGGCCTATGGCTACACCTTC. This sequence encodes CASSPRRAYGYTF.

For the CDR3, the DNA is TGTGCCATCAGTGAGCTCTACGAGCAGTACTTC. Translated: CAISELYEQYF. The rearrangement joins TRBV10-3 to TRBJ2-5; no clear D. Near its end, the DNA agrees better with TRBJ2-7, so the J call may be wrong. Germline V gene lookup returns CDR1 ENHRY and CDR2 SYGVKD. The CDR3 spans 11 residues.

This chain uses TRBV5-8 with TRBJ2-1, with 16 bases that match TRBD2. V lost 3 bases, J lost 3 bases, and 6 bases stayed unmatched. The CDR3 totals 18 residues. The germline CDR1 and CDR2 sequences are SGHTS and YDEGEE. CDR3 amino acids: CASSSAGTSGGDYNEQFF. CDR3 nucleotide sequence: TGTGCCAGCAGCTCCGCCGGGACTAGCGGGGGGGACTACAATGAGCAGTTCTTC. The complete variable domain, with remaining parts taken from reference TRBV5-8 and TRBJ2-1, reads EAGVTQSPTHLIKTRGQQATLRCSPISGHTSVYWYQQALGLGLQFLLWYDEGEERNRGNFPPRFSGRQFPNYSSELNVNALELEDSALYLCASSSAGTSGGDYNEQFFGPGTRLTVL.

V and J are TRBV2 and TRBJ2-3; tentative D call: TRBD1 (6 bases). The CDR3 extends over 14 amino acids. Trimming left V 5 bases short and J 4 bases short, with 13 bases between. Germline V gene lookup returns CDR1 SNHLY and CDR2 FYNNEI. This CDR3 reads CASSNTGYADTQYF. The CDR3 DNA is TGTGCCAGCAGTAACACAGGGTACGCAGATACGCAGTATTTT.